Listed below are T cell receptor beta chains from one sample, sequenced in a study of shared clonotypes between healthy human individuals. Measured with immunoSEQ multiplex PCR; TCRdb has only the in-frame clones, and not every one. The profile shows hundreds of thousands of clones, approximately 75% of them singletons. The sequencing input was memory CD4+ T cells sorted from blood. The receptors come from a woman between 25 and 40 years old in good health. Each CDR3 is given with its conserved first and last residue. D genes are given only for firm matches. Clone size is not always given. Where it is, it says once, few, many or a class for expanded clones.

d_gene	v_gene	j_gene	abundance	CDR3aa	CDR3nt
.	TRBV7-9	TRBJ2-6	once	CASSLPGANVLTF	TGTGCCAGCAGCCTCCCCGGGGCCAACGTCCTGACTTTC
.	TRBV25-1	TRBJ1-1	few	CASSDQWRGAEAFF	TGTGCCAGCAGTGATCAATGGAGGGGGGCTGAAGCTTTCTTT
.	TRBV4-2	TRBJ1-5	once	CASSLQLGQSNQPQHF	TGTGCCAGCAGCCTGCAGCTTGGACAGAGCAATCAGCCCCAGCATTTT
.	TRBV7-9	TRBJ1-1	once	CASKLASGTEAFF	TGTGCCAGCAAACTTGCGTCGGGAACTGAAGCTTTCTTT
TRBD1	TRBV29-1	TRBJ1-1	.	CSARQGAVTEAFF	TGCAGCGCTAGACAGGGGGCGGTCACTGAAGCTTTCTTT
TRBD2	TRBV7-9	TRBJ2-3	.	CASSLLAGARTDTQYF	TGTGCCAGCAGCTTATTAGCGGGAGCTAGAACAGATACGCAGTATTTT
.	TRBV12-5	TRBJ1-2	.	CASGPGQRDYGYTF	TGTGCTAGTGGTCCAGGACAGAGGGACTATGGCTACACCTTC
.	TRBV5-8	TRBJ2-1	.	CASSLGRNEQFF	TGTGCCAGCAGCTTAGGGAGAAATGAGCAGTTCTTC
TRBD2	TRBV18	TRBJ2-7	few	CASSPWQGGMEQYF	TGTGCCAGCTCACCTTGGCAGGGAGGGATGGAGCAGTACTTC
.	TRBV4-1	TRBJ2-1	.	CASSRPVRWASNEQFF	TGCGCCAGCAGCCGGCCCGTGCGGTGGGCTTCCAATGAGCAGTTCTTC
TRBD1	TRBV5-5	TRBJ1-5	.	CASSLGQGEWWDQPQHF	TGTGCCAGCAGCTTAGGGCAGGGGGAGTGGTGGGATCAGCCCCAGCATTTT
.	TRBV5-1	TRBJ2-5	.	CASSLDGSEETQYF	TGCGCCAGCAGCTTGGATGGTTCTGAAGAGACCCAGTACTTC
.	TRBV2	TRBJ2-6	.	CASSEVRVGSGANVLTF	TGTGCCAGCAGTGAAGTCAGGGTTGGCTCTGGGGCCAACGTCCTGACTTTC
.	TRBV29-1	TRBJ2-3	.	CSVDSASTDTQYF	TGCAGCGTTGACAGCGCGAGCACAGATACGCAGTATTTT
.	TRBV5-1	TRBJ2-1	.	CASSSVGSYNEQFF	TGCGCCAGCAGCTCAGTCGGAAGCTACAATGAGCAGTTCTTC
TRBD1	TRBV28	TRBJ1-5	.	CASIETGTGVVLSNQPQHF	TGTGCCAGCATAGAGACCGGGACAGGGGTTGTTCTAAGCAATCAGCCCCAGCATTTT
.	TRBV25-1	TRBJ2-7	.	CASSELKTPGATYEQYF	TGTGCCAGCAGTGAATTGAAAACCCCGGGAGCTACCTACGAGCAGTACTTC
.	TRBV2	TRBJ1-1	.	CASTVMGTEAFF	TGTGCCAGCACGGTTATGGGCACTGAAGCTTTCTTT
TRBD1	TRBV19	TRBJ2-5	.	CASSTPAGTGQETQYF	TGTGCCAGTAGTACTCCAGCCGGGACAGGGCAGGAGACCCAGTACTTC
.	TRBV5-6	TRBJ1-2	.	CASSKEGYGYTF	TGTGCCAGTTCGAAGGAGGGGTATGGCTACACCTTC
.	TRBV9	TRBJ1-3	once	CASSVEHRFSGNTIYF	TGTGCCAGCAGCGTAGAACACAGGTTCTCTGGAAACACCATATATTTT
.	TRBV27	TRBJ2-3	.	CASSFWPPKKGGPDTQYF	TGTGCCAGCAGTTTTTGGCCCCCTAAGAAGGGGGGTCCAGATACGCAGTATTTT
.	TRBV6-1	TRBJ1-4	once	CASSVSSSPGTNEKLFF	TGTGCCAGCAGTGTGTCGAGCAGCCCAGGCACTAATGAAAAACTGTTTTTT
.	TRBV5-4	TRBJ1-1	few	CASSLGVAEAFF	TGTGCCAGCAGCTTAGGGGTGGCTGAAGCTTTCTTT
.	TRBV25-1	TRBJ2-7	.	CASSEKEWEQYF	TGTGCCAGCAGTGAGAAAGAGTGGGAGCAGTACTTC
TRBD2	TRBV5-8	TRBJ2-3	.	CASSLGGLAGASSTDTQYF	TGTGCCAGCAGCTTGGGTGGACTAGCGGGCGCCTCTAGCACAGATACGCAGTATTTT
.	TRBV9	TRBJ1-1	.	CASSVGQSVNTEAFF	TGTGCCAGCAGCGTAGGACAGTCAGTGAACACTGAAGCTTTCTTT
.	TRBV2	TRBJ2-7	.	CASSYVGAVEQYF	TGTGCCAGCAGCTACGTTGGTGCGGTAGAGCAGTACTTC
.	TRBV11-2	TRBJ2-7	.	CASSLELGGRYEQYF	TGTGCCAGCAGCTTAGAGCTAGGGGGGAGGTACGAGCAGTACTTC
.	TRBV30	TRBJ2-3	.	CAYSEGDTQYF	TGTGCCTACTCCGAGGGAGATACGCAGTATTTT
.	TRBV18	TRBJ1-2	few	CASSPTREVGYGYTF	TGTGCCAGCTCACCAACCAGGGAGGTCGGATATGGCTACACCTTC
TRBD1	TRBV5-4	TRBJ2-7	.	CASRSNRGPMAEQYF	TGTGCCAGCAGATCGAATAGGGGGCCCATGGCCGAGCAGTACTTC
.	TRBV5-1	TRBJ2-1	.	CASSLDQPAYNEQFF	TGCGCCAGCAGCTTGGACCAGCCGGCCTACAATGAGCAGTTCTTC
TRBD2	TRBV5-4	TRBJ2-1	.	CASNPGLAGGLNEQFF	TGTGCCAGCAACCCGGGACTAGCGGGAGGCCTCAATGAGCAGTTCTTC
TRBD1	TRBV5-1	TRBJ2-7	.	CASSGGGSGGSQQYF	TGCGCCAGCAGCGGTGGGGGATCAGGGGGCTCACAGCAGTACTTC
.	TRBV27	TRBJ1-4	.	CASSPSATNEKLFF	TGTGCCAGCAGCCCGTCTGCAACTAATGAAAAACTGTTTTTT
.	TRBV13	TRBJ2-7	.	CASSLKRVGYEQYF	TGTGCCAGCAGCTTAAAGCGGGTAGGCTACGAGCAGTACTTC
TRBD2	TRBV29-1	TRBJ2-1	.	CSVYSGEGRNEQFF	TGCAGCGTCTACAGCGGGGAGGGCAGGAATGAGCAGTTCTTC
.	TRBV30	TRBJ1-5	.	CAWSLGSPQPQHF	TGTGCCTGGTCCTTGGGAAGTCCCCAGCCCCAGCATTTT
TRBD2	TRBV25-1	TRBJ2-5	once	CASSATKREGQETQYF	TGTGCCAGCAGTGCAACAAAGCGGGAGGGCCAGGAGACCCAGTACTTC
TRBD1	TRBV6-5	TRBJ2-7	.	CASSSPGQSSYEQYF	TGTGCCAGCAGTTCACCGGGACAGTCCTCCTACGAGCAGTACTTC
.	TRBV11-3	TRBJ2-1	.	CASSLGGLFNEQFF	TGTGCCAGCAGCTTAGGAGGACTCTTTAATGAGCAGTTCTTC
TRBD2	TRBV27	TRBJ2-3	.	CASSSGTNRDTQYF	TGTGCCAGCAGTAGCGGGACTAATCGTGATACGCAGTATTTT
.	TRBV15	TRBJ2-4	.	CATSREGRQVRGIQYF	TGTGCCACCAGCAGAGAAGGTCGGCAGGTACGTGGCATTCAGTACTTC
TRBD1	TRBV5-1	TRBJ1-6	.	CASSTRGALSSPLHF	TGCGCCAGCAGCACCAGGGGGGCCTTGAGTTCACCCCTCCACTTT
.	TRBV6-1	TRBJ2-5	.	CASSAYRQNEETQYF	TGTGCCAGCAGTGCATACCGACAGAACGAAGAGACCCAGTACTTC
.	TRBV7-2	TRBJ1-2	.	CASSLGGPSVAVDGYTF	TGTGCCAGCAGCTTAGGGGGCCCATCAGTCGCCGTGGATGGCTACACCTTC
.	TRBV28	TRBJ1-2	.	CASSTGKNYGYTF	TGTGCCAGCAGCACCGGGAAAAACTATGGCTACACCTTC
TRBD2	TRBV5-4	TRBJ2-3	.	CASSWEGLAGVGDTQYF	TGTGCCAGCAGCTGGGAGGGACTAGCGGGAGTGGGAGATACGCAGTATTTT